The 29 T cell receptor beta chains in this list originate from one sample, sequenced in a study of cytomegalovirus exposure and HLA in healthy donors. The study ran its PCR with 60 Vbeta and 13 Jbeta primers. The table came from immunoSEQ multiplex PCR; TCRdb's copy has only in-frame clones and leaves some out. Counted here are about 130,000 clones, around 10% occurring once; the ten biggest clones make up about 6.7%. The specimen sequenced was PBMCs. Receptors were obtained from a woman aged 40 to 49 in good health and CMV-seropositive.

The V call is TRBV5-4, the J call TRBJ2-7, with no clear D. Looked up from germline, CDR1 is SGHNT and CDR2 is YYREEE (reference sequence). Trimming left V 0 bases short and J 5 bases short, with 9 bases between. This CDR3 is 13 amino acids long. The CDR3 DNA sequence: TGTGCCAGCAGCTTGGACAGTTTAAACGAGCAGTACTTC. Protein sequence: CASSLDSLNEQYF.

This clone appeared a few times. The chain is built from TRBV5-1 and TRBJ1-4; 11 positions agree with TRBD1. This CDR3 is built from 14 residues. Germline CDR1 SGHRS, CDR2 YFSETQ. Trimming removed 4 bases from V and 7 bases from J; junction bases left unmatched: 3. In DNA, the CDR3 is TGCGCCAGCAGCCGGGACAGGGGGTTTGAAAAACTGTTTTTT. Translation: CASSRDRGFEKLFF.

Only a few counts were recorded for this clone. The chain links TRBV6-1 to TRBJ2-3; D is unclear. Trimming took 1 base from V and 2 from J, leaving 10 bases between them. Looked up from germline, CDR1 is MNHNS and CDR2 is SASEGT. The CDR3 has 15 amino acids. The CDR3 region has the DNA TGTGCCAGCAGTGAAGACCCTACCCCCACAGATACGCAGTATTTT. Protein: CASSEDPTPTDTQYF.

V is TRBV7-9 and J is TRBJ2-3, with 12 bases fitting TRBD2. Unmatched junction bases numbered 2, after V lost 1 base and J lost 3 bases. The CDR3 totals 16 residues. Germline CDR1 reads SEHNR; CDR2 reads FQNEAQ (reference sequence). CDR3 sequence reads: CASSLGLAGGTDTQYF. The CDR3 DNA reads TGTGCCAGCAGCTTAGGGCTAGCGGGGGGGACAGATACGCAGTATTTT.

This chain connects TRBV11-2 to TRBJ2-2; TRBD2 aligns across 10 bases. The length of the CDR3 is 20 residues. V shed 0 bases and J 0 bases; nucleotides not matched to a gene: 10. The V gene's germline CDR1 is SGHAT and CDR2 FQNNGV. CDR3 DNA: TGTGCCAGCAGCTTAGAGAGGTATCCTAGCGGGGGAACGAACACCGGGGAGCTGTTTTTT. Translation gives CASSLERYPSGGTNTGELFF.

CDR3 protein: CASSPTGENTEAFF. The CDR3 nucleotides are TGTGCCAGCAGCCCGACAGGGGAGAACACTGAAGCTTTCTTT. J is TRBJ1-1 and V is TRBV5-5; 8 bases fit TRBD1. Germline V gene sequence: CDR1 SGHKS, CDR2 YYEKEE (reference sequence). The CDR3 sequence is 14 residues long. With 4 bases clipped from V and 1 base from J, the junction kept 3 bases outside the gene matches.

The CDR3 bases are TGTGCCAGCAGTCCGACAGGGGGAGAGCAGTACTTC. Translation gives CASSPTGGEQYF. The V gene is TRBV6-1, the J gene TRBJ2-7; the match to TRBD1 covers 9 bases. V trimming: 5 bases; J trimming: 7 bases; junction bases outside the gene matches: 3. Looked up from germline, CDR1 is MNHNS and CDR2 is SASEGT. CDR3 length: 12 amino acids.

The chain links TRBV7-7 to TRBJ2-7, with D maybe TRBD1 (7 bases). CDR1 is SSHAT, CDR2 FNYEAQ, per germline (reference sequence). CDR3 length: 13 amino acids. Trimming removed 5 bases at V and 6 bases at J, with 14 bases between. This chain's CDR3 is CASSPGGGAEQYF. The CDR3 nucleotides are TGTGCCAGCAGCCCAGGAGGGGGCGCCGAGCAGTACTTC.

The chain is built from TRBV11-2 and TRBJ1-2; 7 bases match TRBD1. CDR3 size: 13 residues. Germline V gives CDR1 SGHAT, CDR2 FQNNGV. The V and J ends lost 5 bases and 2 bases, in that order; junction bases with no gene match: 2. The CDR3 nucleotides read TGTGCCAGCAGCCGACAGGGAAACTATGGCTACACCTTC. It encodes CASSRQGNYGYTF.

There are a few counts of this clone. J is TRBJ1-5 and V is TRBV6-5, with TRBD1 identical over 7 bases. The CDR3 is made up of 15 amino acids. The V gene's germline CDR1 is MNHEY and CDR2 SVGAGI. V was clipped by 4 bases and J by 1 base; unmatched bases: 4. The CDR3: CASSSQGKSNQPQHF. DNA of the CDR3: TGTGCCAGCAGTTCACAGGGGAAGAGCAATCAGCCCCAGCATTTT.

The chain joins TRBV7-8 to TRBJ1-1; D not resolved. CDR3 length: 13 residues. Germline CDR1 is SGHVS and CDR2 is FQNEAQ. The germline V and J ends were trimmed by 2 bases and 5 bases, with 9 bases remaining between them. The CDR3 region has the DNA TGTGCCAGCAGCTTATCACGGAGGACTGAAGCTTTCTTT. Translation gives CASSLSRRTEAFF.

The chain combines TRBV9 with TRBJ2-3, with a tentative D call TRBD1 (5 bases). Trimming removed 0 bases at V and 3 bases at J, with 11 bases between. The CDR3 length is 15 residues. The germline gives CDR1 SGDLS, CDR2 YYNGEE. This chain's CDR3 is CASSVAGDRTDTQYF. CDR3 nucleotides: TGTGCCAGCAGCGTAGCTGGCGACAGAACAGATACGCAGTATTTT.

The table lists this clone with a few counts. The V and J genes are TRBV10-3 and TRBJ2-1; a weak D match, TRBD2 (6 bases). In germline, CDR1 is ENHRY, CDR2 SYGVKD. The CDR3 is 16 residues long. The ends were cut back, 3 bases at V and 6 bases at J, with 18 bases in the middle. CDR3 DNA: TGTGCCATCAGTGACCCGACGGGGCCCGGGGGCAATGAGCAGTTCTTC. Protein sequence: CAISDPTGPGGNEQFF.

This clone was observed a few times. J is TRBJ2-3 and V is TRBV7-2; D remains ambiguous. There are 14 residues in the CDR3. Trimming pared 2 bases from V and 9 bases from J, leaving 15 bases between. The germline CDR1 and CDR2 sequences are SGHTA and FQGNSA. The CDR3, as DNA: TGTGCCAGCAGCTTACCTGGGTCGTGGGCAACGCAGTATTTT. It yields the protein CASSLPGSWATQYF.

This clone was counted only a few times. This chain's CDR3 is CASSLTQSSATYGYTF. The CDR3 DNA follows: TGCGCCAGCAGCCTTACACAGTCTTCTGCTACCTATGGCTACACCTTC. The chain links TRBV4-1 to TRBJ1-2, with D unclear. The length of the CDR3 is 16 residues. Trimming pared 4 bases from V and 4 bases from J, leaving 19 bases between. CDR1 MGHRA and CDR2 YSYEKL come from the germline V gene.

This clone was observed a handful of times. V is TRBV19 and J is TRBJ1-1; 7 bases match TRBD1. The CDR3 has 14 amino acids. Trimming cost V 4 bases and J 4 bases; bases outside gene matches: 6. Germline V lookup: CDR1 LNHDA, CDR2 SQIVND (reference sequence). The CDR3 DNA reads TGTGCCAGTAGTACGAGACAGGGCCGCACTGAAGCTTTCTTT. It codes for CASSTRQGRTEAFF.

The genes are TRBV7-2 and TRBJ2-2; 8 nucleotides align to TRBD1. Germline-derived CDR1 and CDR2 are SGHTA and FQGNSA. The V and J ends lost 5 bases and 5 bases, in that order; junction bases with no gene match: 7. CDR3 size: 15 residues. This CDR3 reads CASSPGGWGTGELFF. The CDR3 DNA sequence: TGTGCCAGCAGCCCAGGGGGCTGGGGAACCGGGGAGCTGTTTTTT.

To note about this clone: One end of the junction fails to match germline, which may point to a read error. The chain is built from TRBV5-6 and TRBJ1-5; D uncertain. Germline values: CDR1 SGHDT, CDR2 YYEEEE. This CDR3 has 14 residues. The CDR3 bases are TGTGCCAGCAGCGATACCGCAAGCGGTCAGGCCCAGCATTTT. This encodes CASSDTASGQAQHF.

This clone was seen only a few times. This chain uses TRBV7-9 with TRBJ1-1, with TRBD1 matching over 12 bases. The CDR3 is 18 residues long. The V and J ends lost 5 bases and 3 bases, in that order; junction bases with no gene match: 13. Germline V gene data show CDR1 as SEHNR and CDR2 as FQNEAQ (reference sequence). This CDR3 is CASSAGPGQGAGDTEAFF. The CDR3 DNA follows: TGTGCCAGCAGCGCAGGGCCGGGACAGGGGGCAGGGGACACTGAAGCTTTCTTT. The whole variable domain, filled in from reference TRBV7-9 and TRBJ1-1, reads DTGVSQNPRHKITKRGQNVTFRCDPISEHNRLYWYRQTLGQGPEFLTYFQNEAQLEKSRLLSDRFSAERPKGSFSTLEIQRTEQGDSAMYLCASSAGPGQGAGDTEAFFGQGTRLTVV.

In this sample, this clone turned up a few times. The CDR3 here is CASSFRDSNNEKLFF. In nucleotides, the CDR3 is TGTGCCAGCAGCTTCCGGGACAGTAATAATGAAAAACTGTTTTTT. V gene TRBV9 combines with J gene TRBJ1-4, with TRBD1 matching over 7 bases. V lost 4 bases, J lost 4 bases, and 7 bases stayed unmatched. The CDR3 runs 15 residues. The germline CDR1 and CDR2 sequences are SGDLS and YYNGEE. The full variable domain, rest sourced from reference TRBV9 and TRBJ1-4, is DSGVTQTPKHLITATGQRVTLRCSPRSGDLSVYWYQQSLDQGLQFLIQYYNGEERAKGNILERFSAQQFPDLHSELNLSSLELGDSALYFCASSFRDSNNEKLFFGSGTQLSVL.

In this sample, this clone turned up a few times. This chain uses TRBV5-1 with TRBJ1-4; TRBD1 matches 7 bases. After removal of 0 bases from V and 7 bases from J, the junction contained 9 bases not matched to a gene. The CDR3 has 16 residues. Germline assignment: CDR1 SGHRS and CDR2 YFSETQ. The CDR3 loop reads CASSLDPQGVTEKLFF. The CDR3 DNA sequence: TGCGCCAGCAGCTTGGACCCTCAGGGGGTGACTGAAAAACTGTTTTTT.

A few counts support this clone. This chain connects TRBV18 to TRBJ1-2; D is unclear. The CDR3 loop spans 15 amino acids. Germline CDR1 is KGHSH and CDR2 is LQKENI. Trimming took 1 base from V and 6 from J, leaving 15 bases between them. CDR3 DNA: TGTGCCAGCTCACCACTTCCACAGATCTCAGATGGCTACACCTTC. The encoded protein is CASSPLPQISDGYTF.

The genes are TRBV27 and TRBJ1-1, with a possible D match to TRBD1 (5 bases). Germline V gives CDR1 MNHEY, CDR2 SMNVEV (reference sequence). This CDR3 is 15 amino acids long. V was pared by 5 bases and J by 1 base, with 14 bases between. CDR3 protein: CASSLRGGWNTEAFF. In DNA, the CDR3 is TGTGCCAGCAGTCTTAGGGGAGGGTGGAACACTGAAGCTTTCTTT.

V usage is TRBV4-2 and J usage is TRBJ2-6; 11 bases align to TRBD1. The junction had 2 bases not matched to a gene; V was cut back by 4 bases and J by 0 bases. This CDR3 contains 17 residues. The germline gives CDR1 LGHNA, CDR2 YNFKEQ. CDR3 nucleotide sequence: TGTGCCAGCAGCCCCGGGACAGGGGGCTCTGGGGCCAACGTCCTGACTTTC. It encodes CASSPGTGGSGANVLTF.

In its sample, this clone was seen a few times. The chain uses TRBV6-6 and TRBJ2-1, with 10 bases identical to TRBD2. The germline V gene encodes CDR1 MNHNY and CDR2 SVGAGI (reference sequence). With 6 bases clipped from V and 6 bases from J, the junction kept 8 bases outside the gene matches. This CDR3 region has 15 residues. CDR3: CASRALAGLPNEQFF. In nucleotides, the CDR3 is TGTGCCAGCAGGGCACTAGCGGGGCTCCCCAATGAGCAGTTCTTC.

The chain links TRBV19 to TRBJ1-6; D is ambiguous. The CDR3 consists of 13 residues. CDR1 and CDR2 (germline): LNHDA, SQIVND (reference sequence). V was clipped by 9 bases and J by 10 bases, with 16 bases between them. CDR3 sequence (DNA): TGTGCCAGCCGAACAGAGATATGGTCACCCCTCCACTTT. Translated: CASRTEIWSPLHF.

This clone was counted only a few times. The rearrangement links TRBV7-8 to TRBJ2-3; 12 nucleotides match TRBD1. CDR1 and CDR2 (germline): SGHVS, FQNEAQ. The CDR3 is 13 amino acids. Losses at the gene ends were 8 bases for V and 11 bases for J; bases not matched to a gene: 8. DNA of the CDR3: TGTGCCAGCGGGGACAGGGGGCGTTTTTTGCAGTATTTT. Its translation: CASGDRGRFLQYF.

The chain combines TRBV6-5 with TRBJ1-1; no reliable D call. This CDR3 is 13 amino acids long. Trimming took off 5 bases at V and 0 bases at J, with 7 bases between the two ends. Per germline, CDR1 MNHEY and CDR2 SVGAGI. CDR3 bases: TGTGCCAGCAGTACTCCCTTGAACACTGAAGCTTTCTTT. Its protein is CASSTPLNTEAFF.

This clone has more than one count but fewer than ten. This chain connects TRBV2 to TRBJ2-7, with 11 bases identical to TRBD2. This CDR3 has 17 residues. Germline lookup yields CDR1 SNHLY and CDR2 FYNNEI. Trimming took 5 bases from V and 2 from J; bases not matched to a gene: 11. The CDR3: CASSLAGGPTGTYEQYF. CDR3 in DNA: TGTGCCAGCAGTCTAGCGGGGGGACCTACAGGGACCTACGAGCAGTACTTC.